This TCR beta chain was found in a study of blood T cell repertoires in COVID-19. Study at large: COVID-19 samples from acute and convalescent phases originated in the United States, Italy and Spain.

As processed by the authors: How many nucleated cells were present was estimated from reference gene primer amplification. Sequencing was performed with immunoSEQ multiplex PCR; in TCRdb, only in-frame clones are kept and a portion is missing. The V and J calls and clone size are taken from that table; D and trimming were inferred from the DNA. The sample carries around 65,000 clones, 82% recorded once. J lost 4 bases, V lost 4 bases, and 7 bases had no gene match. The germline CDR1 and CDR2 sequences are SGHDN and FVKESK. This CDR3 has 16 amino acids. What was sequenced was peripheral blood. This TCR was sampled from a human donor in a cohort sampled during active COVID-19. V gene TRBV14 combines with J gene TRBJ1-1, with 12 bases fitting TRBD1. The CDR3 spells CASSPPGQGAVTEAFF. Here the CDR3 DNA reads TGTGCCAGCAGCCCCCCGGGACAGGGGGCTGTCACTGAAGCTTTCTTT.